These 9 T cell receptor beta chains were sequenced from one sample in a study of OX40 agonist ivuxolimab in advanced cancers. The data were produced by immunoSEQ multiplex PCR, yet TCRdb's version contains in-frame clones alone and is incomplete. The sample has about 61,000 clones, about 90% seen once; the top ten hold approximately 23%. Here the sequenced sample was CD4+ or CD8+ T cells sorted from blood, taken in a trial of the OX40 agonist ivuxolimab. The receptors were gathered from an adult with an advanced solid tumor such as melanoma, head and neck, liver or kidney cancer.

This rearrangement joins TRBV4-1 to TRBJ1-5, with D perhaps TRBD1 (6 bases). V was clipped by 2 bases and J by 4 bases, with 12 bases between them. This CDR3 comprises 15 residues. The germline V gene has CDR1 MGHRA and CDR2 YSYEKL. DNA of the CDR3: TGCGCCAGCAGCCAATTCCAAGGGGGGAATCAGCCCCAGCATTTT. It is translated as CASSQFQGGNQPQHF.

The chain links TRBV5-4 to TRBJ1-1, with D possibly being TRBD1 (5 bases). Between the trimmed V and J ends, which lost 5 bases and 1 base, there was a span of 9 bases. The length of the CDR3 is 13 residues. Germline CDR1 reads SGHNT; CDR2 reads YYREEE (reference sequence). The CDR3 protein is CASRGDANTEAFF. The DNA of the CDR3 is TGTGCCAGCAGAGGGGATGCGAACACTGAAGCTTTCTTT.

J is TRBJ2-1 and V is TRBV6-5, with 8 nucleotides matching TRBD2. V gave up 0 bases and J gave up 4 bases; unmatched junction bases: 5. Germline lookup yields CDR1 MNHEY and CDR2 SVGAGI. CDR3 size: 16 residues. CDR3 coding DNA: TGTGCCAGCAGTTACTCAGCGGGGGAGAGATACAATGAGCAGTTCTTC. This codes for CASSYSAGERYNEQFF.

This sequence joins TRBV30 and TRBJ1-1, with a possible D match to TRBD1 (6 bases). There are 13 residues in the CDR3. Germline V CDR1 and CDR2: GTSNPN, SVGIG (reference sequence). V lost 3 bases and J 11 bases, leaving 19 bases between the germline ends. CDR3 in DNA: TGTGCCTGGAGCGACGGACAGCCACGAACGGCTTTCTTT. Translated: CAWSDGQPRTAFF.

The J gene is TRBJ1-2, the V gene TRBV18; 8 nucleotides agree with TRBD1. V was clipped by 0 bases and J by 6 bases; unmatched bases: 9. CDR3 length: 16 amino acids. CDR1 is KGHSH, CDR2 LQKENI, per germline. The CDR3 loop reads CASSPPGQAALDGYTF. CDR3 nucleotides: TGTGCCAGCTCACCACCGGGACAGGCAGCACTGGATGGCTACACCTTC.

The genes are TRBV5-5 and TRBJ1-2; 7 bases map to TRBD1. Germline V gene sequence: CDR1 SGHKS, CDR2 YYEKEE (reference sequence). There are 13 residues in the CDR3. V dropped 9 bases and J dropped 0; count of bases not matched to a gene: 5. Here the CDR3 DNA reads TGTGCCACAGGGACAGCGGCTAACTATGGCTACACCTTC. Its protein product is CATGTAANYGYTF.

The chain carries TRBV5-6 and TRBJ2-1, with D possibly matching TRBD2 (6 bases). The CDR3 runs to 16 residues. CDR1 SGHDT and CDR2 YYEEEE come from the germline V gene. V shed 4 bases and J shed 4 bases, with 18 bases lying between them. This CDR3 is CASSPTWRGPYNEQFF. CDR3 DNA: TGTGCCAGCAGCCCCACTTGGCGGGGCCCTTACAATGAGCAGTTCTTC.

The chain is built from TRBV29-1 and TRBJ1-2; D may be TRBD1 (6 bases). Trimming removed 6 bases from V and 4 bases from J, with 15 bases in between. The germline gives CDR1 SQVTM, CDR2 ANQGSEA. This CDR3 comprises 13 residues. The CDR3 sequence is CSVLPTGFYGYTF. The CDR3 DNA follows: TGCAGCGTCCTCCCGACAGGATTCTATGGCTACACCTTC.

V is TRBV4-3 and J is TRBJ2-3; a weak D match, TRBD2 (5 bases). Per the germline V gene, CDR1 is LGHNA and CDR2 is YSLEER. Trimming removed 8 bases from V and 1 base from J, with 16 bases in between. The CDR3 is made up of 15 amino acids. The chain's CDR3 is CASAGWAGGTDTQYF. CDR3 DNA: TGCGCCAGCGCCGGGTGGGCGGGCGGCACAGATACGCAGTATTTT.